The 2 T cell receptor beta chains below come from one sample, sequenced in a study of T cells in Graves' hyperthyroidism and ophthalmopathy. Researchers amplified the TCR beta CDR3 regions from RNA transcripts. The primer set for the first-round RT-PCR of the TCR CDR3 was HTBI. TCRdb passed the multiplex PCR reads through MiXCR, listing each CDR3 protein once. The data hold hundreds of thousands of distinct CDR3 sequences, with 22% observed a single time. Sequencing was carried out using blood. The receptors here all came from a woman between 65 and 79 years old with Graves' ophthalmopathy.

This clonotype was recorded a few times. The chain combines TRBV5-1 with TRBJ2-5; TRBD2 agrees at 7 bases. With 1 base clipped from V and 4 bases from J, the junction kept 4 bases outside the gene matches. The CDR3 totals 14 residues. Germline V gene lookup returns CDR1 SGHRS and CDR2 YFSETQ. The chain's CDR3 is CASSLPGGSETQYF. CDR3 sequence (DNA): TGCGCCAGCAGCTTGCCGGGAGGTTCAGAGACCCAGTACTTC.

This clonotype has a handful of counts. The J gene is TRBJ2-1, the V gene TRBV30; D may be TRBD1 (6 bases). Germline CDR1 and CDR2: GTSNPN and SVGIG (reference sequence). This CDR3 is built from 14 residues. Trimming removed 5 bases from V and 2 bases from J, with 13 bases in between. CDR3 region: CAWGTGLPYNEQFF. Here the CDR3 DNA reads TGTGCCTGGGGAACAGGGTTACCCTACAATGAGCAGTTCTTC.